The 5 T cell receptor beta chains below come from one sample, sequenced in a study of T cell responses to AZD1222 COVID-19 vaccine. The assay was immunoSEQ multiplex PCR, and TCRdb's table has in-frame clones only and misses some. This table has approximately 99,000 clones, roughly nine tenths appearing once. The sample was peripheral blood, taken on day 0 of MenACWY control vaccination. The receptors originated from an adult in good health.

The J gene is TRBJ1-5, the V gene TRBV24-1; a possible D gene is TRBD1 (5 bases). The CDR3 runs to 16 residues. Germline CDR1 KGHDR, CDR2 SFDVKD. V lost 2 bases, J lost 3 bases, and 13 bases lay in between. The CDR3, as DNA: TGTGCCACCAGTGATTCCCGTCGGGGGATCAATCAGCCCCAGCATTTT. Its protein product is CATSDSRRGINQPQHF.

The rearrangement uses TRBV5-1 and TRBJ2-1, with 10 bases aligning to TRBD2. Germline V gives CDR1 SGHRS, CDR2 YFSETQ. J gave up 3 bases and V 0 bases, and 3 bases lay outside the gene matches. The CDR3 has 16 residues. The CDR3 sequence: CASSLVPSGGYNEQFF. The CDR3 region has the DNA TGCGCCAGCAGCTTGGTTCCTAGCGGGGGCTACAATGAGCAGTTCTTC.

V gene TRBV29-1 combines with J gene TRBJ2-3, with TRBD2 matching 8 bases. Germline V gene data show CDR1 as SQVTM and CDR2 as ANQGSEA. V gave up 7 bases and J gave up 2 bases; unmatched junction bases: 8. This CDR3 is 14 amino acids long. The CDR3 protein is CSATGGENTDTQYF. In nucleotides, the CDR3 is TGCAGCGCAACCGGGGGGGAGAACACAGATACGCAGTATTTT.

The gene calls are TRBV3-1 (or the pseudogene TRBV3-2) and TRBJ2-7, with TRBD1 identical over 9 bases. With V trimmed by 7 bases and J by 6 bases, 7 bases remained unmatched. The germline CDR1 and CDR2 sequences are LGHDT and YNNKEL (reference sequence). CDR3 size: 13 residues. The CDR3 reads CASKDRGAGEQYF. The CDR3 region has the DNA TGTGCCAGCAAGGACAGGGGAGCAGGCGAGCAGTACTTC.

The rearrangement uses TRBV5-5 and TRBJ1-1; D remains ambiguous. The CDR3 has 14 amino acids. Germline V lookup: CDR1 SGHKS, CDR2 YYEKEE (reference sequence). V dropped 0 bases and J dropped 1 base, with 7 bases sitting between them. CDR3 DNA sequence: TGTGCCAGCAGCTTGGCCCCCGGGAACACTGAAGCTTTCTTT. This codes for CASSLAPGNTEAFF.